This T cell receptor beta chain was recovered during a study of post-analysis software for immune sequencing data. Overall study: Relapsing-remitting, secondary progressive and progressive-relapsing courses of multiple sclerosis were included.

cDNA libraries of TCR beta carried unique molecular identifiers. Roughly 500,000 cDNA molecules were recovered from an input of 1 to 10 million T cells. From the PCR reads, TCRdb called clonotypes with MiXCR, one entry per CDR3 protein. Among more than 450,000 distinct CDR3 sequences, around 31% were seen once, and the ten largest hold around 6.1%. Regarding the study as a whole: Multiple sclerosis patients had significantly lower normalized Chao1 diversity than controls. The five TRBV segments detected at higher frequency in patients than in controls included TRBV5-6, TRBV5-1 and TRBV20-1.

This clonotype was picked up a small number of times. What it binds is not known. V shed 5 bases and J 1 base; nucleotides not matched to a gene: 7. CDR3 length: 16 amino acids. V usage is TRBV12-3 or TRBV12-4 and J usage is TRBJ2-7, with 11 bases fitting TRBD2. The TCR originated in a girl under 18 with multiple sclerosis. Sequencing was performed on blood. CDR3 nucleotide sequence: TGTGCCAGCAGTCCTAGGACTAGCGGGCGATCCTACGAGCAGTACTTC. The encoded protein is CASSPRTSGRSYEQYF.